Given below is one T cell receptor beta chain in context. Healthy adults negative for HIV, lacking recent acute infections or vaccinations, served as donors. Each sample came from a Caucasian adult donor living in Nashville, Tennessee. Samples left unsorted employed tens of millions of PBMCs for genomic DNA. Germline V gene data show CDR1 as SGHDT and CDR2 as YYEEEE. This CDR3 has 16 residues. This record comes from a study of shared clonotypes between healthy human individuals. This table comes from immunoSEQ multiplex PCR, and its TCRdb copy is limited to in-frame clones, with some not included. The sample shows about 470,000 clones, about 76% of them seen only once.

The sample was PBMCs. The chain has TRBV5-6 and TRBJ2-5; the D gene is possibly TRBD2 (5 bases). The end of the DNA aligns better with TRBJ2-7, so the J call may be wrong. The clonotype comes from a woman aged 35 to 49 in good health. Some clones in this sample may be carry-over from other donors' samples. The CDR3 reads CASSLGLSRGSYEQYF. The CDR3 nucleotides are TGTGCCAGCAGCTTAGGACTGTCGAGAGGATCCTACGAGCAGTACTTC.